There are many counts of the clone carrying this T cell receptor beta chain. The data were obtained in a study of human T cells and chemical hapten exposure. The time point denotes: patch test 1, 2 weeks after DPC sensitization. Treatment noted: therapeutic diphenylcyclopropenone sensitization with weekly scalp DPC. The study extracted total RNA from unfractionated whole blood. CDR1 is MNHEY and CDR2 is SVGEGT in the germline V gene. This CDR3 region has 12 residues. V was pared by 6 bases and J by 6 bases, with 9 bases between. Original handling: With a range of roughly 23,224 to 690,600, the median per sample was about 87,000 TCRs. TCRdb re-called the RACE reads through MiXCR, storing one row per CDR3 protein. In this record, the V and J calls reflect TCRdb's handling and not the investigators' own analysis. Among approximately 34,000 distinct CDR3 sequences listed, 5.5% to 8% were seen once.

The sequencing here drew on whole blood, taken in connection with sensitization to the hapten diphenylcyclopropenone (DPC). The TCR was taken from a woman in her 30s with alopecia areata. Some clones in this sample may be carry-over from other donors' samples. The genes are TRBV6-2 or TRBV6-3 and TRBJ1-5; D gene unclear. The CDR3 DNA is TGTGCCAGCAGCCCCATTACTCAGCCCCAGCATTTT. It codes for CASSPITQPQHF.